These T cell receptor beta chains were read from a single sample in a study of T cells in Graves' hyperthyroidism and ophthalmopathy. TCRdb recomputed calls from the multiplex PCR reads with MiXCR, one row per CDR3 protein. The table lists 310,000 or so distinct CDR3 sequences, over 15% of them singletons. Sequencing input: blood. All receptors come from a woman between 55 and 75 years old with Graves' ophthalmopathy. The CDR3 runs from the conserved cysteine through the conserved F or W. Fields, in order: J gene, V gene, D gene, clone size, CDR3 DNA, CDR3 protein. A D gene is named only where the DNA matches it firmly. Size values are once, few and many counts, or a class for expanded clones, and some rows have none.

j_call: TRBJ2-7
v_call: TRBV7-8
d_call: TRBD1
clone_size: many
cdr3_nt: TGTGCCAGCAGCAGCGGGACAGGGCGTTACGAGCAGTACTTC
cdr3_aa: CASSSGTGRYEQYF

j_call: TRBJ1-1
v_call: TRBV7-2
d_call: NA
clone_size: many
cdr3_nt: TGTGCCAGCAGCTTAGCTGAGATTTCTGAAGCTTTCTTT
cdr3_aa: CASSLAEISEAFF

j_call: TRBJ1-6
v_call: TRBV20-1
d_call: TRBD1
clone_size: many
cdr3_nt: TGCAGTGCTAGAGATTTGGGGACAGGGGATTCACCCCTCCACTTT
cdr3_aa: CSARDLGTGDSPLHF

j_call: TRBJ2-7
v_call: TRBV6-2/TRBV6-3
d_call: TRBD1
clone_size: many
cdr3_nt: TGTGCCAGCAGACTCCACCGGACAGGGGGCTTGGACGAGCAGTACTTC
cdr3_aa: CASRLHRTGGLDEQYF

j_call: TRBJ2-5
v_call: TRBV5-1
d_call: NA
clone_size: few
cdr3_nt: TGCGCCAGCAGCTTTCAGAGTCAAGAGACCCAGTACTTC
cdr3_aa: CASSFQSQETQYF

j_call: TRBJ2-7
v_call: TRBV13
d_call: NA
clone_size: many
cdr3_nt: TGTGCCAGCAGCCCAGCGGGACAATTATACGAGCAGTACTTC
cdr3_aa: CASSPAGQLYEQYF

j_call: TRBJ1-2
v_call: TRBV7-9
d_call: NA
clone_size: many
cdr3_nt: TGTGCCAGCAGCTACAGCTCCTATGGCTACACCTTC
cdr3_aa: CASSYSSYGYTF

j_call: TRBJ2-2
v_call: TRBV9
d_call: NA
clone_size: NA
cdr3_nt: TGTGCCAGCAGCCCCCGACAGTACACCGGGGAGCTGTTTTTT
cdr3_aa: CASSPRQYTGELFF

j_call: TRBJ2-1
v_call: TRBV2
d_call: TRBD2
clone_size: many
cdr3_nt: TGTGCCAGCAGTGAGGGACTAGTCAATGAGCAGTTCTTC
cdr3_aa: CASSEGLVNEQFF

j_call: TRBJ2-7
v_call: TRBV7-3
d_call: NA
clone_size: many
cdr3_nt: TGTGCCAGCAGCGAAAAAGGAGCCCCCCTCTACGAGCAGTACTTC
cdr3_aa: CASSEKGAPLYEQYF

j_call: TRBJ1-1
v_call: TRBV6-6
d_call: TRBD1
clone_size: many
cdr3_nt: TGTGCCAGCAGTTACTCGTTCAGGGGGACTGAAGCTTTCTTT
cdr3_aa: CASSYSFRGTEAFF

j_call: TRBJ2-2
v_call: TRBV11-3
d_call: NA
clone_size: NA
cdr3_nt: TGTGCCAGCAGCTTGAGGGACACCCACACCGGGGAGCTGTTTTTT
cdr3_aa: CASSLRDTHTGELFF

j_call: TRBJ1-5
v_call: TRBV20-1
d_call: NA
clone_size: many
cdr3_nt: TGCAGTGCTAGACGGGGGGCTCGCAATCAGCCCCAGCATTTT
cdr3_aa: CSARRGARNQPQHF

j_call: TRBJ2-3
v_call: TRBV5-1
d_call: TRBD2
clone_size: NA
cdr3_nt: TGCGCCAGCAGCCCCCGTAGCGGGAGGGCCGGTACGCAGTATTTT
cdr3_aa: CASSPRSGRAGTQYF

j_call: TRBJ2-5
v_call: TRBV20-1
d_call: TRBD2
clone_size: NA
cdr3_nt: TGCAGTGCTAGACCCCTAGCGGGAGCTGGAGAGACCCAGTACTTC
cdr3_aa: CSARPLAGAGETQYF

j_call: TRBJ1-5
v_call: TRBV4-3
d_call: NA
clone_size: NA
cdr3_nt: TGCGCCAGCAGCCAAGATTGGTTGGGGCAGCCCCAGCATTTT
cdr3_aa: CASSQDWLGQPQHF

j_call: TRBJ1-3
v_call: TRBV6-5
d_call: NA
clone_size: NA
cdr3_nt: TGTGCCAGCAGTTTATCCGGCCTCTTCTCTGGAAACACCATATATTTT
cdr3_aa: CASSLSGLFSGNTIYF